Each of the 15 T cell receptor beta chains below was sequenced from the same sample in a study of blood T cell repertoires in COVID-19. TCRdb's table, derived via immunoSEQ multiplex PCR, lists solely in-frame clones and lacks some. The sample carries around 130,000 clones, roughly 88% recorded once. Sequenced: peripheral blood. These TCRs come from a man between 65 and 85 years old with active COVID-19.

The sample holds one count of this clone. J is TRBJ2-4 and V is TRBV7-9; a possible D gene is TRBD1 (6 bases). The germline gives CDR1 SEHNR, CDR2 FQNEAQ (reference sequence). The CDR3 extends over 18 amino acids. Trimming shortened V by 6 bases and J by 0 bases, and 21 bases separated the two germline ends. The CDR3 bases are TGTGCCAGCAGTTCTAGCCAGGGACATTCACTAGCCAAAAACATTCAGTACTTC. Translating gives CASSSSQGHSLAKNIQYF.

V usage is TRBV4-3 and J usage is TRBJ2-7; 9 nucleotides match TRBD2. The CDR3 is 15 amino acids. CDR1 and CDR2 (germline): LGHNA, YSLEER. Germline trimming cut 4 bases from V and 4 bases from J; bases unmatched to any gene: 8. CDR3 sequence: CASSRGSGSRYEQYF. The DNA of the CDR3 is TGCGCCAGCAGCCGGGGTAGCGGGAGTAGGTACGAGCAGTACTTC.

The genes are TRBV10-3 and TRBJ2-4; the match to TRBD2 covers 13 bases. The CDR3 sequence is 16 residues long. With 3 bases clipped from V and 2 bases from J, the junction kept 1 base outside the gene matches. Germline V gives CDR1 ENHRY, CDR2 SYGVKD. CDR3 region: CAISELAGGSKNIQYF. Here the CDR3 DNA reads TGTGCCATCAGTGAACTAGCGGGAGGGTCCAAAAACATTCAGTACTTC.

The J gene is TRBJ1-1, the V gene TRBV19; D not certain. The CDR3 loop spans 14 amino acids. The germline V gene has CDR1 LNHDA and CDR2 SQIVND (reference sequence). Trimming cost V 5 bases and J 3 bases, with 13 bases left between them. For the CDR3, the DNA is TGTGCCAGTAGTCCTGACTACAGAGACACTGAAGCTTTCTTT. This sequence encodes CASSPDYRDTEAFF.

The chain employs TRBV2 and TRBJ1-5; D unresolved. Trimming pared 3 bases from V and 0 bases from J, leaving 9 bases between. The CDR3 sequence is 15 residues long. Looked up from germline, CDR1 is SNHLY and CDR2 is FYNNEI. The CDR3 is CASSEGQYSNQPQHF. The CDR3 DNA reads TGTGCCAGCAGTGAGGGCCAATATAGCAATCAGCCCCAGCATTTT.

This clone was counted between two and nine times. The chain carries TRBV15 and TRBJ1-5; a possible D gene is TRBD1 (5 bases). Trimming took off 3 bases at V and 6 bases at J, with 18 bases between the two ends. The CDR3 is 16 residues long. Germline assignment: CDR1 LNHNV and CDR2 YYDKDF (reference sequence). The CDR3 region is CATSREWALQGQPQHF. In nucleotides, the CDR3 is TGTGCCACCAGCAGGGAGTGGGCCCTCCAGGGTCAGCCCCAGCATTTT.

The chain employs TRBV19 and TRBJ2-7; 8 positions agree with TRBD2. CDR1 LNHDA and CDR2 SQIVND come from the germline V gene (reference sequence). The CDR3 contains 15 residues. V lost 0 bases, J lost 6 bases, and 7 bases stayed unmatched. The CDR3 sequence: CASSIEGAGAGEQYF. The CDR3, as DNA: TGTGCCAGTAGTATAGAGGGAGCGGGAGCGGGCGAGCAGTACTTC.

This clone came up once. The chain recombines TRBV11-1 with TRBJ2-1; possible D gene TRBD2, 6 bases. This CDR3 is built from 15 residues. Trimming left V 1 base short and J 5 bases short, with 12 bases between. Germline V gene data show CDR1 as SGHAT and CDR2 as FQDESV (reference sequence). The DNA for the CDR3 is TGTGCCAGCAGCTTAGAGCTAGCGAGTGACAATGAGCAGTTCTTC. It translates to CASSLELASDNEQFF.

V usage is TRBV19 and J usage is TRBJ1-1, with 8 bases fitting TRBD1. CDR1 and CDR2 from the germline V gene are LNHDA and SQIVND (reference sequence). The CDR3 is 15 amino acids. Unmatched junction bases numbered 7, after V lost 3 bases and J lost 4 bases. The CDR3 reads CASSIGQGAGTEAFF. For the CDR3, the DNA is TGTGCCAGTAGTATTGGGCAGGGGGCTGGCACTGAAGCTTTCTTT.

The CDR3 sequence: CASSYSMGQLDTQYF. DNA of the CDR3: TGTGCCAGCAGTTACTCGATGGGGCAGTTAGATACGCAGTATTTT. The gene calls are TRBV6-2 or TRBV6-3 and TRBJ2-3; tentatively, D is TRBD1 (5 bases). Germline V lookup: CDR1 MNHEY, CDR2 SVGEGT. The germline V and J ends were trimmed by 0 bases and 5 bases, with 12 bases remaining between them. There are 15 residues in the CDR3.

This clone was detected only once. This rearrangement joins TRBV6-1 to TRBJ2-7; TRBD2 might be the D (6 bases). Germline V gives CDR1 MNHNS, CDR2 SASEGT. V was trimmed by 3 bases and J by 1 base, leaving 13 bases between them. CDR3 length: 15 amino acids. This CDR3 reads CASSEDGTGSYEQYF. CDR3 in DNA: TGTGCCAGCAGTGAGGACGGGACTGGATCCTACGAGCAGTACTTC.

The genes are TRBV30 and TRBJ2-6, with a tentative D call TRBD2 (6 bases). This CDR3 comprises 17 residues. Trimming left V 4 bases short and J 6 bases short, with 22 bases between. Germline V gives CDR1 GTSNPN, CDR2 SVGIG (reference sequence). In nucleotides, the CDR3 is TGTGCCTGGAAGGTTCGGGGGAACTTCCTCGCGGCCAACGTCCTGACTTTC. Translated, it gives CAWKVRGNFLAANVLTF. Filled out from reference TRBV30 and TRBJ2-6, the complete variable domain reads SQTIHQWPATLVQPVGSPLSLECTVEGTSNPNLYWYRQAAGRGLQLLFYSVGIGQISSEVPQNLSASRPQDRQFILSSKKLLLSDSGFYLCAWKVRGNFLAANVLTFGAGSRLTVL.

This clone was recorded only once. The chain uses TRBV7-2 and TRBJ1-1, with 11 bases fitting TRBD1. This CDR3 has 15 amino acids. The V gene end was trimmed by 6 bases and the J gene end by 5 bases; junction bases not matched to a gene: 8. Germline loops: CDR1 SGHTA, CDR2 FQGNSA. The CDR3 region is CASRSGTGGRTEAFF. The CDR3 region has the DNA TGTGCCAGCAGGTCCGGGACAGGGGGGAGAACTGAAGCTTTCTTT. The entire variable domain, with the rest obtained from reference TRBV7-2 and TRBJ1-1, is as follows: GAGVSQSPSNKVTEKGKDVELRCDPISGHTALYWYRQSLGQGLEFLIYFQGNSAPDKSGLPSDRFSAERTGGSVSTLTIQRTQQEDSAVYLCASRSGTGGRTEAFFGQGTRLTVV.

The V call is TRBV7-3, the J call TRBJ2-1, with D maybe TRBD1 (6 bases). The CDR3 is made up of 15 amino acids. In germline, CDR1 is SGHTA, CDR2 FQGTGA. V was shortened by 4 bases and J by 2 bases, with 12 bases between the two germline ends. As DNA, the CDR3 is TGTGCCAGCAGCTCCAGGGGTCCCCCCTACAATGAGCAGTTCTTC. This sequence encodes CASSSRGPPYNEQFF.

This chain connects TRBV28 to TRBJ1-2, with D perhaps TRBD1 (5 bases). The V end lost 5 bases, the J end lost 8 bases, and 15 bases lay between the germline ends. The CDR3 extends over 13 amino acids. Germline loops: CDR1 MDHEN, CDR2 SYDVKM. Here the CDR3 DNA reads TGTGCCAGCAGTCCCCTCAGGGATCAAGGCTACACCTTC. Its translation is CASSPLRDQGYTF.